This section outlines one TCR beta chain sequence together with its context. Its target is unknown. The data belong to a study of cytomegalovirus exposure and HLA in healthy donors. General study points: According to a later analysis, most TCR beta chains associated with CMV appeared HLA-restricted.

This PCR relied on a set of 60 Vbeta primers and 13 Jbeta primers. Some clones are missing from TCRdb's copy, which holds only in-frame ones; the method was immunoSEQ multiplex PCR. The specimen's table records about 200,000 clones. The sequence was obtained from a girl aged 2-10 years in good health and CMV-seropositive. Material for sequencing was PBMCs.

The CDR3: CASSINRGPETQYF. CDR3 DNA: TGTGCCAGCAGCATCAACAGGGGGCCAGAGACCCAGTACTTC. The rearrangement uses TRBV5-4 and TRBJ2-5; 9 bases line up with TRBD1. CDR1 and CDR2 from the germline V gene are SGHNT and YYREEE (reference sequence). This CDR3 spans 14 amino acids. The V gene end was trimmed by 4 bases and the J gene end by 4 bases; junction bases not matched to a gene: 5.